This is a list of T cell receptor beta chains from one sample in a study of shared clonotypes between healthy human individuals. Clones were sequenced by immunoSEQ multiplex PCR, and TCRdb holds only the in-frame ones, with some missing. The table has more than 2 million clones, roughly 96% seen once. Source material: naive CD4+ T cells sorted from blood. All receptors come from a man aged 18 to 35 in good health. The CDR3 runs from the conserved cysteine through the conserved F or W. The order of the fields is clone size, J gene, D gene, V gene, CDR3 DNA, CDR3 protein. The D gene is left open where the match is weak. A clone size is listed for some rows: how often the clone was seen (once, few, many), or a class if it is expanded.

>-|TRBJ1-5|-|TRBV6-1
TGTGCCAGCAAAGGCAATCAGCCCCAGCATTTT
CASKGNQPQHF
>-|TRBJ2-3|TRBD2|TRBV25-1
TGTGCCAGCAGTGCTTTACTAGGGAGGGAGGGACCAGATACGCAGTATTTT
CASSALLGREGPDTQYF
>-|TRBJ2-5|TRBD1|TRBV5-6
TGTGCCAGCAGCCTGGCCTGGGGGACAGGGGAACAGACCCAGTACTTC
CASSLAWGTGEQTQYF
>-|TRBJ2-2|-|TRBV29-1
TGCAGCGTTGCCCGGAGGCTTGAGGCCGGGGAGCTGTTTTTT
CSVARRLEAGELFF
>-|TRBJ1-3|-|TRBV5-4
TGTGCCAGCAGCCTACCGGGAAACACCATATATTTT
CASSLPGNTIYF
>-|TRBJ1-5|-|TRBV7-2
TGTGCCAGCAGCTTAGATCTTAATCAGCCCCAGCATTTT
CASSLDLNQPQHF
>-|TRBJ2-3|-|TRBV18
TGTGCCAGCTCACGGGGGGGCACAGATACGCAGTATTTT
CASSRGGTDTQYF
>-|TRBJ2-2|TRBD2|TRBV28
TGTGCCAGCAGTTCCCCCGCGGGGGGCTATTTCGGGGAGCTGTTTTTT
CASSSPAGGYFGELFF
>-|TRBJ1-2|TRBD1|TRBV9
TGTGCCAGCAGCTCAGAGAGGGGGCCGGGTGGCTACACCTTC
CASSSERGPGGYTF
>-|TRBJ2-7|-|TRBV6-6
TGTGCCAGCAGTCTCGGGGAGCAGTACTTC
CASSLGEQYF
>-|TRBJ1-1|TRBD1|TRBV30
TGTGCCGGTGGGACAGGCGCCACTGAAGCTTTCTTT
CAGGTGATEAFF
>-|TRBJ2-7|TRBD1|TRBV25-1
TGTGCCAGCAGTACAACTAGGGGGCAGTTCTCCTACGAGCAGTACTTC
CASSTTRGQFSYEQYF
>-|TRBJ2-3|-|TRBV5-1
TGCGCCAGCAGCTTGGGACAGGATAATACGCAGTATTTT
CASSLGQDNTQYF
>-|TRBJ2-3|-|TRBV19
TGTGCCAGTAGTACGGCAGCCAGGTCCTTCACAGATACGCAGTATTTT
CASSTAARSFTDTQYF
>-|TRBJ2-7|-|TRBV5-6
TGTGCCAGCAGCTTGTTGGTGCCGAACGCCTACGAGCAGTACTTC
CASSLLVPNAYEQYF
>-|TRBJ2-1|-|TRBV6-5
TGTGCCAGCAGTACGCAGGATAGCTCCTACAATGAGCAGTTCTTC
CASSTQDSSYNEQFF
>-|TRBJ1-5|-|TRBV6-1
TGTGCCAGCAGTCCCCGCCAGAATAGCAATCAGCCCCAGCATTTT
CASSPRQNSNQPQHF
>-|TRBJ1-6|TRBD1|TRBV2
TGTGCCAGCAGCGGGACAGGGGGGAATAATTCACCCCTCCACTTT
CASSGTGGNNSPLHF
>-|TRBJ2-7|-|TRBV7-5
TGTGCCAGAAGCCGCAGGGACTCCGGGAGGTACGAGCAGTACTTC
CARSRRDSGRYEQYF
>-|TRBJ2-1|TRBD2|TRBV5-1
TGCGCCAGCAGCTTCTGGACTAGCGGGGGGGCGCTCTACAATGAGCAGTTCTTC
CASSFWTSGGALYNEQFF
>-|TRBJ1-2|-|TRBV28
TGTGCCAGCAGTTTGGGGGGCGCGAACTATGGCTACACCTTC
CASSLGGANYGYTF
>-|TRBJ2-3|-|TRBV18
TGTGCCAGCTCACGCGAGACAGGAACAGATACGCAGTATTTT
CASSRETGTDTQYF
>-|TRBJ2-3|-|TRBV4-1
TGCGCCAGCAGCCAAGGACTAGTTGGAGATACGCAGTATTTT
CASSQGLVGDTQYF
>-|TRBJ1-6|-|TRBV30
TGTGCCTGGAGTGACTCCGGGCTTTATAATTCACCCCTCCACTTT
CAWSDSGLYNSPLHF
>-|TRBJ1-4|-|TRBV5-1
TGCGCCAGCAGCTGGTCAGGGGAGGCTAATGAAAAACTGTTTTTT
CASSWSGEANEKLFF
>once|TRBJ2-1|-|TRBV12-5
TGTGCTAGTGGTGTATGGGACGGCTTCAATGAGCAGTTCTTC
CASGVWDGFNEQFF
>-|TRBJ1-1|-|TRBV4-2
TGTGCCAGCAGCCAAGAATCCATCCTGGCCTTCGGGGGGGCCCGCGCTTTCTTT
CASSQESILAFGGARAFF
>-|TRBJ2-1|TRBD2|TRBV10-3
TGTGCCATCAGTGAGCTATTAGCGGGTGAGCAGTTCTTC
CAISELLAGEQFF
>-|TRBJ2-2|-|TRBV7-2
TGTGCCAGCAGCGTCCTTGGATTTCAGGCCGGGGAGCTGTTTTTT
CASSVLGFQAGELFF
>-|TRBJ1-2|-|TRBV6-1
TGTGCCAGCAGTCTTCCGGGACACCGTGGTGGCTACACCTTC
CASSLPGHRGGYTF
>-|TRBJ2-1|-|TRBV11-2
TGTGCCAGCAGCTTAGAAGCCGTTATCTCCTACAATGAGCAGTTCTTC
CASSLEAVISYNEQFF
>-|TRBJ2-2|-|TRBV15
TGTGCCACCAGCAGAGATCTGGGGAACACCGGGGAGCTGTTTTTT
CATSRDLGNTGELFF
>-|TRBJ2-7|TRBD2|TRBV27
TGTGCCAGCAGTTTCACTAGCGGGCCCTACGAGCAGTACTTC
CASSFTSGPYEQYF
>-|TRBJ1-5|-|TRBV19
TGTGCCAGTAGTCCCCCTTTGGGACACGCTTATCAGCCCCAGCATTTT
CASSPPLGHAYQPQHF
>-|TRBJ1-1|-|TRBV4-1
TGCGCCAGCAGCCAAGAAGGTTGGGGCACTGAAGCTTTCTTT
CASSQEGWGTEAFF
>-|TRBJ1-1|-|TRBV30
TGTGCCTGGAGCGGGGGGAACACTGAAGCTTTCTTT
CAWSGGNTEAFF
>-|TRBJ1-3|-|TRBV25-1
TGTGCCAGCAGTGGCCCTTCTGGAAACACCATATATTTT
CASSGPSGNTIYF
>-|TRBJ1-2|-|TRBV6-5
TGTGCCAGCAGTTACCCTCCAGGGAGAGCTAACTATGGCTACACCTTC
CASSYPPGRANYGYTF
>-|TRBJ1-6|TRBD1|TRBV7-9
TGTGCCAGCAGCTTCCGACAGGGGAATAATTCACCCCTCCACTTT
CASSFRQGNNSPLHF
>-|TRBJ2-3|-|TRBV7-2
TGTGCCAGCAGCTCCGATTACAGCCTCACAGATACGCAGTATTTT
CASSSDYSLTDTQYF
>-|TRBJ1-1|TRBD1|TRBV7-6
TGTGCCAGCAGCTTAGTACTGACAGGGATTGGGACTGAAGCTTTCTTT
CASSLVLTGIGTEAFF
>once|TRBJ1-1|-|TRBV10-3
TGTGCCATCAGTGACGGGGCTCGAGCTTTCTTT
CAISDGARAFF
>-|TRBJ2-7|-|TRBV7-2
TGTGCCAGCAGCATCGTCCCGTCCTACGAGCAGTACTTC
CASSIVPSYEQYF
>-|TRBJ2-7|-|TRBV11-2
TGTGCCAGCAGCTTACAATACGAGCAGTACTTC
CASSLQYEQYF
>-|TRBJ1-2|-|TRBV5-1
TGCGCCAGCAGCCAAGAACAGGGATCGGACGCACGACTCTTC
CASSQEQGSDARLF
>-|TRBJ2-6|-|TRBV6-1
TGTGCCAGCAGCCCAGGGGCTGGGGCCAACGTCCTGACTTTC
CASSPGAGANVLTF
>-|TRBJ1-2|TRBD1|TRBV10-2
TGCGCCAGCTGCCCTTCAGGGGGCAACTATGGCTACACCTTC
CASCPSGGNYGYTF
>-|TRBJ1-4|TRBD1|TRBV19
TGTGCCAGTAGTACAGGGACAGGTAGAATGGAAAAACTGTTTTTT
CASSTGTGRMEKLFF
>-|TRBJ1-5|TRBD1|TRBV2
TGTGCCAGCAGCGCGGGACAGCGAAATCAGCCCCAGCATTTT
CASSAGQRNQPQHF
>-|TRBJ2-4|-|TRBV6-1
TGTGCCAGTGGGGGATCGGCGCTAGCCAAAAACATTCAGTACTTC
CASGGSALAKNIQYF
>-|TRBJ1-4|-|TRBV5-1
TGCGCCAGCAGCTTGGGGATAAGAGATGAAAAACTGTTTTTT
CASSLGIRDEKLFF
>-|TRBJ2-3|TRBD2|TRBV5-1
TGCGCCAGCAGCTGGACTAGCGGGAGTTTAGGCACAGATACGCAGTATTTT
CASSWTSGSLGTDTQYF
>-|TRBJ1-1|-|TRBV29-1
TGCAGCGTTGGGGAGCTGCCGCGAACGAACACTGAAGCTTTCTTT
CSVGELPRTNTEAFF
>-|TRBJ2-2|-|TRBV18
TGTGCCAGCTCACCTCGCCGGCAGGAACACACCGGGGAGCTGTTTTTT
CASSPRRQEHTGELFF
>-|TRBJ1-1|-|TRBV4-2
TGTGCCAGCAGCCAAGATACGGGCTATAATGAAGCTTTCTTT
CASSQDTGYNEAFF
>-|TRBJ2-5|TRBD2|TRBV6-1
TGTGCCAGCATTAGGGATGCGGGAGGGAAGGAGACCCAGTACTTC
CASIRDAGGKETQYF
>few|TRBJ2-7|-|TRBV5-1
TGCGCCAGCAGCTTACAGGGCTACGAGCAGTACTTC
CASSLQGYEQYF
>-|TRBJ2-1|TRBD1|TRBV28
TGTGCCAGCAGTCCTGGACAGGGGACGGGGAATGAGCAGTTCTTC
CASSPGQGTGNEQFF
>-|TRBJ1-2|TRBD1|TRBV5-1
TGCGCCAGCAGGGGACAGTTCTATGGCTACACCTTC
CASRGQFYGYTF